This passage covers 29 T cell receptor beta chains from one sample sequenced in a study of identical twins. Each CDR3 protein is one row after TCRdb ran MiXCR on the 5' RACE reads. The sample includes 540,000 or so distinct CDR3 sequences, 20% to 25% of them seen just once. The sample was also linked to a second study, of yellow fever vaccine responses in identical twins.

The specimen sequenced was CD4+ T cells sorted from blood. The receptors shown here come from a woman aged 18 to 35 in good health.

The CDR3 sequence: CASSPSGRAREFF. As DNA, the CDR3 is TGTGCCAGCTCGCCTAGCGGGAGGGCTCGGGAGTTCTTC. V is TRBV6-2 or TRBV6-3 and J is TRBJ2-1, with 12 bases fitting TRBD2. The length of the CDR3 is 13 residues. CDR1 is MNHEY, CDR2 SVGEGT, per germline. J lost 14 bases, V lost 8 bases, and 10 bases had no gene match.

V is TRBV15 and J is TRBJ2-7; D not resolved. The CDR3 runs 14 residues. V was clipped by 0 bases and J by 0 bases, with 6 bases between them. Germline V lookup: CDR1 LNHNV, CDR2 YYDKDF (reference sequence). CDR3 sequence: CATSRDRSSYEQYV. The CDR3 DNA reads TGTGCCACCAGCAGAGACAGGTCCTCCTACGAGCAGTACGTC.

This chain joins TRBV6-1 and TRBJ2-1; 9 nucleotides agree with TRBD2. CDR1 is MNHNS, CDR2 SASEGT, per germline. J was trimmed by 9 bases and V by 3 bases; bases with no gene match: 9. The CDR3 is 15 amino acids. CDR3 sequence (DNA): TGTGCCAGCAGTGATCTAGCGGGGTTTGGAGGTGAGCAGTTCTTC. Translated: CASSDLAGFGGEQFF.

This clonotype was observed a handful of times. CDR3 loop: CASSLNSLGQGTDTQYF. Written as DNA, the CDR3 is TGCGCCAGCAGCTTGAATTCGCTCGGACAGGGAACAGATACGCAGTATTTT. This rearrangement joins TRBV5-1 to TRBJ2-3; 8 bases fit TRBD1. The CDR3 spans 17 residues. J lost 3 bases, V lost 1 base, and 10 bases had no gene match. CDR1 SGHRS and CDR2 YFSETQ come from the germline V gene.

A single count supports this clonotype. The chain joins TRBV12-3 or TRBV12-4 to TRBJ2-1, with D tentatively TRBD2 (6 bases). V was trimmed by 5 bases and J by 8 bases, leaving 16 bases between them. This CDR3 spans 14 amino acids. CDR3 sequence reads: CASSHPWRGHEQFF. The DNA for the CDR3 is TGTGCCAGCAGTCACCCTTGGCGGGGCCATGAGCAGTTCTTC.

The V call is TRBV5-6, the J call TRBJ2-7; D might be TRBD1 (5 bases). The germline CDR1 and CDR2 sequences are SGHDT and YYEEEE. The CDR3 is made up of 13 amino acids. V was trimmed by 5 bases and J by 0 bases, leaving 9 bases between them. CDR3 DNA: TGTGCCAGCAGGGACATCAGCTCCTACGAGCAGTACTTC. Its protein product is CASRDISSYEQYF.

This clonotype was seen more than once but under ten times. The V gene is TRBV24-1, the J gene TRBJ2-1; 9 bases are shared with TRBD2. CDR1 KGHDR and CDR2 SFDVKD come from the germline V gene. Trimming took 9 bases from V and 9 from J; bases not matched to a gene: 8. The CDR3 is 13 residues long. Written as DNA, the CDR3 is TGTGCCACCTCCGGTAGCGGGAGCGGTGAGCAGTTCTTC. Encoded protein: CATSGSGSGEQFF.

This clonotype came up a few times. V and J are TRBV12-3 or TRBV12-4 and TRBJ1-2; D gene ambiguous. The V end was cut by 6 bases, the J end by 3 bases, with 5 bases between. This CDR3 is 11 amino acids long. The CDR3 region has the DNA TGTGCCAGCAGATCCGACTATGGCTACACCTTC. Amino acid sequence: CASRSDYGYTF.

The J gene is TRBJ2-1, the V gene TRBV4-1; 12 nucleotides agree with TRBD2. Germline assignment: CDR1 MGHRA and CDR2 YSYEKL. Trimming at V came to 4 bases and at J to 3 bases, leaving 4 bases not matched to a gene. CDR3 size: 16 residues. The CDR3 DNA reads TGCGCCAGCAGCCTCCTAGCGGGAGGGCTCTACAATGAGCAGTTCTTC. Translated: CASSLLAGGLYNEQFF.

This clonotype came up a few times. The rearrangement joins TRBV5-1 to TRBJ1-4; D is perhaps TRBD1 (5 bases). Per the germline V gene, CDR1 is SGHRS and CDR2 is YFSETQ. This CDR3 is built from 15 residues. The V end was cut by 3 bases, the J end by 2 bases, with 11 bases between. The CDR3 sequence is CASSSQGRTNEKLFF. The CDR3 nucleotides are TGCGCCAGCAGCTCTCAGGGTCGGACTAATGAAAAACTGTTTTTT.

This clonotype showed up just once. The V gene is TRBV4-1, the J gene TRBJ2-1; D gene ambiguous. V lost 1 base and J lost 12, with 10 bases in between. The CDR3 is 12 amino acids. CDR1 MGHRA and CDR2 YSYEKL come from the germline V gene. The CDR3, as DNA: TGCGCCAGCAGCCAAGTCCCCGGTGTGCAGTTCTTC. Its translation: CASSQVPGVQFF.

In its sample, this clonotype was seen a few times. The gene calls are TRBV11-3 and TRBJ2-1; D remains unclear. CDR3 size: 14 residues. Germline-derived CDR1 and CDR2 are SGHNT and YENEEA. V was trimmed by 0 bases and J by 7 bases, leaving 10 bases between them. The CDR3 is CASSLDWPPNEQFF. The CDR3 region has the DNA TGTGCCAGCAGCTTAGATTGGCCCCCAAATGAGCAGTTCTTC.

This clonotype was seen only once. This chain uses TRBV3-1 with TRBJ2-5, with TRBD2 identical over 14 bases. CDR1 and CDR2 from the germline V gene are LGHDT and YNNKEL (reference sequence). CDR3 length: 16 amino acids. The trim removed 5 bases at V and 1 base at J, leaving 3 bases unmatched. The CDR3 DNA follows: TGTGCCAGCAGCGAAGGGACTAGCGGGGGCCAAGAGACCCAGTACTTC. This encodes CASSEGTSGGQETQYF.

This clonotype was seen at least ten times. The rearrangement uses TRBV12-3 or TRBV12-4 and TRBJ1-4; no definite D call. CDR3 length equals 13 residues. V lost 6 bases to trimming and J lost 2 bases, with 7 bases between them. CDR3 sequence (DNA): TGTGCCAGCAGCTACTCCACTAATGAAAAACTGTTTTTT. Its translation is CASSYSTNEKLFF.

This clonotype was seen more than once but under ten times. The chain has TRBV27 and TRBJ2-1; TRBD2 aligns across 12 bases. CDR3 length equals 16 residues. V lost 0 bases to trimming and J lost 7 bases; unmatched junction nucleotides: 4. Germline CDR1 and CDR2: MNHEY and SMNVEV (reference sequence). The CDR3 DNA reads as TGTGCCAGCAGTTTATCTTCGACTAGCGGGAGAAATGAGCAGTTCTTC. It is translated as CASSLSSTSGRNEQFF.

This clonotype was recorded a few times. The V gene is TRBV9, the J gene TRBJ2-2; the match to TRBD2 covers 9 bases. The CDR3 loop spans 16 amino acids. Germline V gene data show CDR1 as SGDLS and CDR2 as YYNGEE. V lost 0 bases and J lost 5; bases outside the gene matches: 5. This CDR3 reads CASSVEGTSWTGELFF. CDR3 nucleotides: TGTGCCAGCAGCGTAGAAGGGACTAGCTGGACCGGGGAGCTGTTTTTT.

J is TRBJ2-5 and V is TRBV12-3 or TRBV12-4; TRBD2 might be the D (6 bases). The length of the CDR3 is 13 residues. Between the trimmed V and J ends, which lost 7 bases and 1 base, there was a span of 10 bases. The CDR3 loop is CASIARGQETQYF. The CDR3 region has the DNA TGTGCCAGCATAGCGCGGGGCCAAGAGACCCAGTACTTC.

The chain carries TRBV5-1 and TRBJ1-6, with D uncertain. Trimming removed 0 bases at V and 4 bases at J, with 11 bases between. CDR3 length: 16 amino acids. Germline V gives CDR1 SGHRS, CDR2 YFSETQ. This CDR3 is CASSLESGPYNSPLHF. CDR3 nucleotides: TGCGCCAGCAGCTTGGAGTCCGGGCCATATAATTCACCCCTCCACTTT.

The chain has TRBV5-1 and TRBJ2-2; D is uncertain. The CDR3 has 16 residues. Deletions cut 1 base from V and 3 bases from J, with 13 bases between. The germline gives CDR1 SGHRS, CDR2 YFSETQ. The CDR3 DNA reads as TGCGCCAGCAGCTTGATCGTAGGTCGGGACACCGGGGAGCTGTTTTTT. Amino acids: CASSLIVGRDTGELFF. The whole variable domain, filled in from reference TRBV5-1 and TRBJ2-2, reads KAGVTQTPRYLIKTRGQQVTLSCSPISGHRSVSWYQQTPGQGLQFLFEYFSETQRNKGNFPGRFSGRQFSNSRSEMNVSTLELGDSALYLCASSLIVGRDTGELFFGEGSRLTVL.

This clonotype occurred a few times. The V gene is TRBV10-3, the J gene TRBJ2-7; 9 positions agree with TRBD1. J was trimmed by 4 bases and V by 2 bases; bases with no gene match: 0. Germline CDR1 and CDR2: ENHRY and SYGVKD. The CDR3 loop spans 13 amino acids. The CDR3 nucleotides are TGTGCCATCAGTGAGGGACAGGGGTACGAGCAGTACTTC. The encoded protein is CAISEGQGYEQYF.

This clonotype showed up just a few times. V usage is TRBV6-1 and J usage is TRBJ1-1; 9 bases match TRBD1. The germline V gene has CDR1 MNHNS and CDR2 SASEGT. The CDR3 has 14 amino acids. V lost 5 bases, J lost 1 base, and 2 bases stayed unmatched. CDR3 sequence: CASSTTGGNTEAFF. In nucleotides, the CDR3 is TGTGCCAGCAGTACGACAGGGGGGAACACTGAAGCTTTCTTT.

The chain carries TRBV2 and TRBJ1-2; D is possibly TRBD1 (5 bases). V shed 7 bases and J shed 4 bases, with 13 bases lying between them. The CDR3 spans 13 residues. The germline CDR1 and CDR2 sequences are SNHLY and FYNNEI. As DNA, the CDR3 is TGTGCCAGCACCCCTGAGGGACCCTATGGCTACACCTTC. Translating gives CASTPEGPYGYTF.

This clonotype appeared a single time. The CDR3 DNA reads TGTGCCAGCAGCCCCCAGACCTACACTGAAGCTTTCTTT. Its translation: CASSPQTYTEAFF. The rearrangement links TRBV11-2 to TRBJ1-1, with D unclear. Trimming took 5 bases from V and 3 from J, leaving 10 bases between them. CDR1 and CDR2 from the germline V gene are SGHAT and FQNNGV. The CDR3 runs to 13 residues.

This clonotype was observed a few times. V is TRBV5-1 and J is TRBJ2-5, with D perhaps given as TRBD1 or TRBD2 (5 bases each). V gave up 4 bases and J gave up 1 base, with 20 bases separating them. The CDR3 loop spans 17 amino acids. The germline V gene has CDR1 SGHRS and CDR2 YFSETQ. The CDR3 protein is CASSLLGAVLTQETQYF. DNA of the CDR3: TGCGCCAGCAGCCTCCTCGGGGCGGTCCTGACCCAAGAGACCCAGTACTTC.

The chain uses TRBV6-1 and TRBJ1-5; D not resolved. Trimming took off 6 bases at V and 2 bases at J, with 17 bases between the two ends. Germline V gives CDR1 MNHNS, CDR2 SASEGT. This CDR3 is built from 16 residues. This CDR3 is CASSGALGKGNQPQHF. The CDR3 DNA reads as TGTGCCAGCAGCGGCGCCCTCGGGAAGGGCAATCAGCCCCAGCATTTT.

This clonotype has only a few counts. The chain couples TRBV15 to TRBJ2-1, with 12 positions matching TRBD2. The CDR3 consists of 20 residues. CDR1 and CDR2 (germline): LNHNV, YYDKDF (reference sequence). The V and J ends lost 1 base and 0 bases, in that order; junction bases with no gene match: 10. The DNA for the CDR3 is TGTGCCACCAGCAGAGTATTACTAGCGGGAGGTGGAAGCTCCTACAATGAGCAGTTCTTC. Its translation: CATSRVLLAGGGSSYNEQFF. Together with reference TRBV15 and TRBJ2-1, the CDR3 gives the full variable domain: DAMVIQNPRYQVTQFGKPVTLSCSQTLNHNVMYWYQQKSSQAPKLLFHYYDKDFNNEADTPDNFQSRRPNTSFCFLDIRSPGLGDTAMYLCATSRVLLAGGGSSYNEQFFGPGTRLTVL.

The CDR3 sequence: CSVESMVRGMDEAFF. The CDR3 bases are TGCAGCGTTGAAAGTATGGTCAGGGGCATGGATGAAGCTTTCTTT. The chain has TRBV29-1 and TRBJ1-1; tentative D call: TRBD1 (6 bases). Germline CDR1 SQVTM, CDR2 ANQGSEA. Deletions cut 2 bases from V and 7 bases from J, with 20 bases between. The CDR3 spans 15 residues.

This clonotype turned up a few times. This sequence joins TRBV20-1 and TRBJ2-7; 8 bases align to TRBD2. The CDR3 totals 13 residues. Germline V gene sequence: CDR1 DFQATT, CDR2 SNEGSKA (reference sequence). J lost 8 bases, V lost 3 bases, and 9 bases had no gene match. CDR3 residues: CSARIGGGIQQYF. Written as DNA, the CDR3 is TGCAGTGCTAGGATCGGCGGGGGGATCCAGCAGTACTTC.

This clonotype has more than one count but fewer than ten. J is TRBJ1-3 and V is TRBV6-2 or TRBV6-3; D perhaps matches TRBD1 (6 bases). V lost 5 bases to trimming and J lost 2 bases, with 10 bases between them. Germline CDR1 and CDR2: MNHEY and SVGEGT. This CDR3 spans 14 amino acids. The CDR3 loop is CASSRGQPGNTIYF. As DNA, the CDR3 is TGTGCCAGCAGTCGGGGACAACCTGGAAACACCATATATTTT.